This T cell receptor beta chain appears in the sequencing data of a study of post-analysis software for immune sequencing data. Across the whole study: Recorded disease courses covered relapsing-remitting, secondary progressive and progressive-relapsing multiple sclerosis. Some patients had no subtype annotation.

This clonotype was counted between two and nine times. Its specificity is unknown. Findings of the study overall: Compared with controls, patients showed significantly lower normalized Chao1 diversity. Patients showed TRBV5-6, TRBV5-1 and TRBV20-1 among four to six TRBV segments more frequent than in controls. Clustering by F measure revealed strong co-clustering among samples prepared together in one batch.

Unique molecular identifiers were carried by the TCR beta cDNA libraries. Roughly 500,000 cDNA molecules were recovered from an input of 1 to 10 million T cells. TCRdb fed the PCR reads into MiXCR, producing one record per CDR3 protein. The table has about 620,000 distinct CDR3 sequences, about 40% seen once. Germline V gene data show CDR1 as MGHRA and CDR2 as YSYEKL. V was shortened by 5 bases and J by 0 bases, with 14 bases between the two germline ends. CDR3 length: 16 residues. The receptor comes from a girl between 10 and 17 years old with multiple sclerosis. The chain couples TRBV4-1 to TRBJ2-1; the D gene is possibly TRBD1 (6 bases). The sequencing sample was made of blood. CDR3 nucleotide sequence: TGCGCCAGCAGCTCCCGGACGGACAGCTCCTACAATGAGCAGTTCTTC. Translating gives CASSSRTDSSYNEQFF.